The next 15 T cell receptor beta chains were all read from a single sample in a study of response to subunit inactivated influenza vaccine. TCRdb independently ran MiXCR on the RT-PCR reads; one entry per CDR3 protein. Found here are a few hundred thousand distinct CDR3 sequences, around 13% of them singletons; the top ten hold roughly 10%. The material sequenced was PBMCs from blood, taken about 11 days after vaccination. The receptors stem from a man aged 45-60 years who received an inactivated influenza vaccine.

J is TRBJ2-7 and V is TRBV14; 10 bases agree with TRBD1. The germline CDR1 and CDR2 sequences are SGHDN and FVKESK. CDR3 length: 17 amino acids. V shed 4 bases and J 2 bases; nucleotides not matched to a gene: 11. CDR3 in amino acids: CASSPILGTGDTYEQYF. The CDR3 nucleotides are TGTGCCAGCAGCCCAATATTAGGGACAGGGGACACCTACGAGCAGTACTTC.

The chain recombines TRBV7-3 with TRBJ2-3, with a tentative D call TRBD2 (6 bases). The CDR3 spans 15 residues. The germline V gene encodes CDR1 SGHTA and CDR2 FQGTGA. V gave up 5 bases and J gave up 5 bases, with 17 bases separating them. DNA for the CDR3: TGTGCCAGCAGCGGTGGGGGAGGCCCTGGAGATACGCAGTATTTT. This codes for CASSGGGGPGDTQYF.

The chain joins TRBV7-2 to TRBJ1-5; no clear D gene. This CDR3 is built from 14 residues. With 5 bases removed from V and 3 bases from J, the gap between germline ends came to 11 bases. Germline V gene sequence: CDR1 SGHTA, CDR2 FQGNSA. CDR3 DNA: TGTGCCAGCAGCATCGACGGGCTCAATCAGCCCCAGCATTTT. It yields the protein CASSIDGLNQPQHF.

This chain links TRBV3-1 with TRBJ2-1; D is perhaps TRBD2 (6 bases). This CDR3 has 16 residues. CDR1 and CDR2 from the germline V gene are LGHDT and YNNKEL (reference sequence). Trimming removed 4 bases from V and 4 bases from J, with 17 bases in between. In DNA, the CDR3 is TGTGCCAGCAGCCCCCGAAAGGGACGGGGGTACAATGAGCAGTTCTTC. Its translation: CASSPRKGRGYNEQFF.

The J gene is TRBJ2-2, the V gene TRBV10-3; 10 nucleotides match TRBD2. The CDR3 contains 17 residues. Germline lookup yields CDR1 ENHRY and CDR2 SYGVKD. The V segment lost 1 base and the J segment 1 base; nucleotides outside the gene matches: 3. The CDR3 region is CAISEFSGRLNTGELFF. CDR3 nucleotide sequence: TGTGCCATCAGTGAGTTTAGCGGGAGGTTGAACACCGGGGAGCTGTTTTTT.

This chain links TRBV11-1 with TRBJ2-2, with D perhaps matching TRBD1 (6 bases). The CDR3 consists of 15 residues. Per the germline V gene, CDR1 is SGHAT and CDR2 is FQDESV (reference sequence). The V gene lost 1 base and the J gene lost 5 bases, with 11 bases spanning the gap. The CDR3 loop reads CASSLEPGATGELFF. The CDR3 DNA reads TGTGCCAGCAGCTTAGAGCCAGGGGCAACCGGGGAGCTGTTTTTT. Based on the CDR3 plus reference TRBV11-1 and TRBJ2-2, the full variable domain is EAEVAQSPRYKITEKSQAVAFWCDPISGHATLYWYRQILGQGPELLVQFQDESVVDDSQLPKDRFSAERLKGVDSTLKIQPAELGDSAMYLCASSLEPGATGELFFGEGSRLTVL.

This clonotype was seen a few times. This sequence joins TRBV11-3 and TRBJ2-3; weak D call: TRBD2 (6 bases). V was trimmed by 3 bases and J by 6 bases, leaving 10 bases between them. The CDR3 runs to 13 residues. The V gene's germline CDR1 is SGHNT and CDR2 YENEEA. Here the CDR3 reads CASSFRRADTQYF. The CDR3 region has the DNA TGTGCCAGCAGCTTCAGGAGGGCCGATACGCAGTATTTT.

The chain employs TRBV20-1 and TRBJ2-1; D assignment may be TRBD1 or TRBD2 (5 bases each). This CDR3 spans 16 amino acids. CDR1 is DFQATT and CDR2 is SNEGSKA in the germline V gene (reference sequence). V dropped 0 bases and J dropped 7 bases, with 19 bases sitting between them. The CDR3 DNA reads TGCAGTGCTAGAGATATCAGTTCGGGACCAGGAAATGAGCAGTTCTTC. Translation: CSARDISSGPGNEQFF.

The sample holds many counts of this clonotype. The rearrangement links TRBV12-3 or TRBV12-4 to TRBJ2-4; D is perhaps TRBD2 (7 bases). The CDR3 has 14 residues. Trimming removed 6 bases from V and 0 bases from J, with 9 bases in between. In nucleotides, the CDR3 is TGTGCCAGCAGCGGGGGGCTAGCCAAAAACATTCAGTACTTC. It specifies CASSGGLAKNIQYF.

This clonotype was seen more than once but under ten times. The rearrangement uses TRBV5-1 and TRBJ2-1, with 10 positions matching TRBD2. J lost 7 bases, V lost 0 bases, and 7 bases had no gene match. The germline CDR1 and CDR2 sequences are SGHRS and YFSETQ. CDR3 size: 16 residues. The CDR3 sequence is CASSLGLAGFLNEQFF. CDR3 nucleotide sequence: TGCGCCAGCAGCTTGGGACTAGCGGGTTTCCTTAATGAGCAGTTCTTC. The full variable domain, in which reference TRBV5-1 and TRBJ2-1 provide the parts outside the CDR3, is KAGVTQTPRYLIKTRGQQVTLSCSPISGHRSVSWYQQTPGQGLQFLFEYFSETQRNKGNFPGRFSGRQFSNSRSEMNVSTLELGDSALYLCASSLGLAGFLNEQFFGPGTRLTVL.

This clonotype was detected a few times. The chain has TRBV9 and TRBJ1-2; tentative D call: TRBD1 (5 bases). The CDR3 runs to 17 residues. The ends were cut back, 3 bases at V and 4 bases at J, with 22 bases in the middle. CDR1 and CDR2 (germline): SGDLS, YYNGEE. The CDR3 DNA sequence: TGTGCCAGCAGCGGAGCCCCGGGATGGGGCACACCCTATGGCTACACCTTC. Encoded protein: CASSGAPGWGTPYGYTF.

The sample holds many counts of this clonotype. Written as DNA, the CDR3 is TGTGCCAGCAGCTTAGAGGACGCCACAGATACGCAGTATTTT. Protein: CASSLEDATDTQYF. The rearrangement uses TRBV11-2 and TRBJ2-3, with D unclear. The germline CDR1 and CDR2 sequences are SGHAT and FQNNGV. V lost 0 bases to trimming and J lost 2 bases, with 6 bases between them. The CDR3 contains 14 residues.

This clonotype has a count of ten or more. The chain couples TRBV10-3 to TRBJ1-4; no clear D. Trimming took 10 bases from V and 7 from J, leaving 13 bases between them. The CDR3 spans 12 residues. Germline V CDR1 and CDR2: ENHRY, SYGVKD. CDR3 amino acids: CATSNVGEKLFF. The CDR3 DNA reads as TGTGCCACCTCTAACGTTGGTGAAAAACTGTTTTTT.

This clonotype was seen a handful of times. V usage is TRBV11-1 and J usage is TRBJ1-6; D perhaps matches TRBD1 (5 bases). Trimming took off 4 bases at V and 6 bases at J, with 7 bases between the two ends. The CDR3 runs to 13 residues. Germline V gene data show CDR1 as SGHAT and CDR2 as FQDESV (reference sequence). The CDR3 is CASSWGRNSPLHF. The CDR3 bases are TGTGCCAGCAGCTGGGGACGTAATTCACCCCTCCACTTT.

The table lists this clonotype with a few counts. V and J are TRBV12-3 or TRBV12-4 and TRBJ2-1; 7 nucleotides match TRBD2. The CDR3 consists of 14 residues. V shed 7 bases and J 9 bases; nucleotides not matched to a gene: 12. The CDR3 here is CASTYGGRVSEQFF. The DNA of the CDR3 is TGTGCCAGCACCTATGGGGGGAGGGTGAGTGAGCAGTTCTTC.